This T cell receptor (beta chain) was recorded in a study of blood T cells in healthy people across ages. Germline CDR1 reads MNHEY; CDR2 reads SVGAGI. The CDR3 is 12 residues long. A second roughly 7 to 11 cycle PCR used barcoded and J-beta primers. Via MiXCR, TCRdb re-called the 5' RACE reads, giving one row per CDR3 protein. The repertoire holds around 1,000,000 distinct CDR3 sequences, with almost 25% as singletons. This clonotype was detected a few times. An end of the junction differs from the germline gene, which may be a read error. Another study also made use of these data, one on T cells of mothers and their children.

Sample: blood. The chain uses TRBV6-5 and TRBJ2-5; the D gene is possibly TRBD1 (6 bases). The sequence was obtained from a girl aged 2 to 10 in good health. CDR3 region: CASSRVGTFEFF. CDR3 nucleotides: TGTGCCAGCAGCCGGGTCGGGACATTCGAGTTCTTC.